This entry is about one TCR beta chain. The sample originates from a study of blood T cell repertoires in COVID-19. Per the original data handling: For nucleated cells, counts were estimated from reference gene primer amplification. Produced via immunoSEQ multiplex PCR; TCRdb's table is partial and in-frame only. The V and J calls and clone size were taken over from that table, and D and trimming were inferred from the DNA. The table has approximately 160,000 clones, 75% to 90% seen once. CDR1 is SEHNR and CDR2 is FQNEAQ in the germline V gene (reference sequence). The CDR3 extends over 14 amino acids. Trimming at V came to 8 bases and at J to 3 bases, leaving 9 bases not matched to a gene.

The sample comprised PBMCs or T cells enriched from blood (not recorded which). This sequence was found in a woman aged 45-65 years who had recovered from COVID-19. The chain combines TRBV7-9 with TRBJ1-1; 7 nucleotides align to TRBD1. CDR3 amino acids: CASAYRGKDTEAFF. In DNA, the CDR3 is TGTGCCAGCGCGTACAGGGGAAAGGACACTGAAGCTTTCTTT.